These T cell receptor beta chains were read from a single sample in a study of T and B cells in COVID-19 patients. TCRdb called the multiplex PCR reads again in MiXCR, with one record for every CDR3 protein. There are a few thousand distinct CDR3 sequences in the sample; roughly a fifth occur only once, and roughly 12% lies in the top ten. Sequenced material: blood. The receptors were gathered from a human donor with active COVID-19. The CDR3 runs from the conserved cysteine through the conserved F or W. A D gene is named only where the DNA matches it firmly. Size is stated for part of the rows, as once, few or many counts, or as a class when the clone is expanded.

d_call j_call v_call clone_size cdr3_nt cdr3_aa
. TRBJ1-2 TRBV30 medium-sized TGTGCCTGGAGTCACGTCCGCCATAACACCTTC CAWSHVRHNTF
TRBD2 TRBJ2-2 TRBV7-4 . TGTGCCAGCAGCCCTCCGGGACTAGCGGGAGGGAGGGGGGAGCTGTTTTTT CASSPPGLAGGRGELFF
. TRBJ2-1 TRBV19 medium-sized TGTGCCAGTAGTAGTTACGGCTTCCCGAGCTCCTACAATGAGCAGTTCTTC CASSSYGFPSSYNEQFF
TRBD1 TRBJ1-2 TRBV12-3/TRBV12-4 . TGTGCCAGCAGTAGGGGACAGGGGCGCGTGGGAGACTATGGCTACACCTTC CASSRGQGRVGDYGYTF
. TRBJ2-1 TRBV6-6 medium-sized TGTGCCAGCAGTTACCCTCGGGACCCAACCTACAATGAGCAGTTCTTC CASSYPRDPTYNEQFF
TRBD1 TRBJ1-4 TRBV5-1 . TGCGCCAGCAGCACAGGGACAGGGGAGGATGAAAAACTGTTTTTT CASSTGTGEDEKLFF
TRBD1 TRBJ2-7 TRBV20-1 few TGCAGTGCTGGGACAGCGCACGAGCAGTACTTC CSAGTAHEQYF
TRBD2 TRBJ2-1 TRBV6-5 medium-sized TGTGCCAGCAGTTACCGACTAGCGGGAGCTTACAATGAGCAGTTCTTC CASSYRLAGAYNEQFF
. TRBJ2-5 TRBV5-4 . TGTGCCAGCAGCGCGCTCAATGAGGGACTCAACCAAGAGACCCAGTACTTC CASSALNEGLNQETQYF
. TRBJ1-3 TRBV30 medium-sized TGTGCCTGGAGTGTACGGGCTACCACCATATATTTT CAWSVRATTIYF
TRBD2 TRBJ2-3 TRBV24-1 few TGTGCCACCAGTGAGGTAGCGGGAGGGCCGGCAGATACGCAGTATTTT CATSEVAGGPADTQYF
. TRBJ2-1 TRBV7-9 medium-sized TGTGCCAGCAGCTTAGCCGGGACGGAGGGTCATGAGCAGTTCTTC CASSLAGTEGHEQFF
. TRBJ1-5 TRBV29-1 medium-sized TGCAGCGTTGGAGGGCCAGGACAGCCCCAGCATTTT CSVGGPGQPQHF
TRBD1 TRBJ1-1 TRBV7-2 few TGTGCCAGCAGCTTAGACAGGGGGTACGCTGAAGCTTTCTTT CASSLDRGYAEAFF
TRBD2 TRBJ2-5 TRBV14 few TGTGCCAGCAGCCAAGAGAAGGGACTAGAGGGAGAGACCCAGTACTTC CASSQEKGLEGETQYF
. TRBJ1-5 TRBV19 medium-sized TGTGCCAGTCATCCCGGGGGCAATCAGCCCCAGCATTTT CASHPGGNQPQHF
. TRBJ1-2 TRBV7-2 . TGTGCCAGCAGCTTAGAGGTCCGGCCTTCGTACTCCTATGGCTACACCTTC CASSLEVRPSYSYGYTF
. TRBJ2-1 TRBV24-1 medium-sized TGTGCCACCTCACCTTCGACTCGCACCTACAATGAGCAGTTCTTC CATSPSTRTYNEQFF
. TRBJ2-1 TRBV20-1 . TGCAGTGCTAGTGGGTACGGGACCTACAATGAGCAGTTCTTC CSASGYGTYNEQFF
TRBD1 TRBJ1-1 TRBV7-9 . TGTGCCAGCAGCTTGGCCGGGACAGGGGGCGCGTATGCTTTCTTT CASSLAGTGGAYAFF
. TRBJ2-1 TRBV6-2/TRBV6-3 medium-sized TGTGCCAGCAGTTACTGGGGCGGGCGCTCCGATGAGCAGTTCTTC CASSYWGGRSDEQFF
. TRBJ1-3 TRBV12-3/TRBV12-4 few TGTGCCAGCAGCCCCCGGCGGGGCTCTGGAAACACCATATATTTT CASSPRRGSGNTIYF
. TRBJ2-6 TRBV10-3 . TGTGCCATCAGTGAGTCAGGAACAGGCCTCTCTGGGGCCAACGTCCTGACTTTC CAISESGTGLSGANVLTF
TRBD2 TRBJ2-1 TRBV6-5 many TGTGCCAGCAGACCCAGCGGGAGGGGCTCCAATGAGCAGTTCTTC CASRPSGRGSNEQFF
. TRBJ1-1 TRBV15 few TGTGCCACCAGCAGGCCTTCGCGCATCGAAGCTTTCTTT CATSRPSRIEAFF
TRBD1 TRBJ2-3 TRBV6-1 medium-sized TGTGCCAGTGGACAGGGAACGACAGATACGCAGTATTTT CASGQGTTDTQYF
TRBD2 TRBJ2-1 TRBV20-1 few TGCAGTGCTAGGATAGCGGGAGTGAGTGAGCAGTTCTTC CSARIAGVSEQFF
. TRBJ1-1 TRBV27 medium-sized TGTGCCAGCAGAATAGGACCGCGGAACACTGAAGCTTTCTTT CASRIGPRNTEAFF
TRBD1 TRBJ2-3 TRBV19 medium-sized TGTGCCAGTAGCCCGAGCAGGGGGTATGGCACAGATACGCAGTATTTT CASSPSRGYGTDTQYF
TRBD2 TRBJ2-3 TRBV7-2 . TGTGCCAGCAGCTTAGTTTGGGTGCTTCTAGCGGGAGGGGGAGGTCAGTATTTT CASSLVWVLLAGGGGQYF
. TRBJ2-7 TRBV19 medium-sized TGTGCCAGTAGTATAGTGGCGGAAGACGAGCAGTACTTC CASSIVAEDEQYF
. TRBJ1-5 TRBV20-1 once TGCAGTGCTAGACTACGGAGGGGTTTGTTTGATCAGCCCCAGCATTTT CSARLRRGLFDQPQHF
. TRBJ1-2 TRBV20-1 few TGCAGTGCGGAAACAGCGACGGGTAACTATGGCTACACCTTC CSAETATGNYGYTF
. TRBJ2-5 TRBV20-1 few TGCAGTGCTAAAGGGCAGGGGTGGGAGACCCAGTACTTC CSAKGQGWETQYF
TRBD2 TRBJ2-1 TRBV28 few TGTGCCAGCAGTTTTTTTCAGGTAGCGGGAGCAGATGAGCAGTTCTTC CASSFFQVAGADEQFF
TRBD1 TRBJ1-5 TRBV6-5 medium-sized TGTGCCAGCAGGGTCTCGGGACAGGGACATCAGCCCCAGCATTTT CASRVSGQGHQPQHF
TRBD1 TRBJ1-5 TRBV20-1 . TGCAGTGCTGCTCCGGGACAGGTTTTTCCTGTTGGTCAGCCCCAGCATTTT CSAAPGQVFPVGQPQHF
TRBD2 TRBJ2-1 TRBV20-1 few TGCAGTGCTAGGGGGGGCCTAGCGGGAGTGTCCTCTTACAATGAGCAGTTCTTC CSARGGLAGVSSYNEQFF
. TRBJ2-3 TRBV7-2 . TGTGCCAGCGAACAGGGTGCTATTGGCACGCAGTATTTT CASEQGAIGTQYF